This TCR beta chain was recovered during a study of cytomegalovirus exposure and HLA in healthy donors. Findings and limits, study-wide: As was reported, the HLA-A and HLA-B alleles of most subjects were accurately predicted from TCR beta sequences. TCR beta chains associated with HLA were, in a later analysis, more clonally expanded than equally common others.

The PCR used 60 Vbeta and 13 Jbeta primers. As handled by the study authors: About 11 million of 80 million or so unique TCR beta chains were shared, per a later count. Sequenced by immunoSEQ multiplex PCR; TCRdb stores in-frame clones only, minus some. D and trimming come from the DNA, and the V and J calls and clone size come from that table. The sample records roughly 100,000 clones, 75% to 85% being singletons. The CDR3 totals 12 residues. Germline-derived CDR1 and CDR2 are GTSNPN and SVGIG (reference sequence). The germline V and J ends were trimmed by 0 bases and 4 bases, with 6 bases remaining between them. Turning to this clone: Its target is not known.

The origin of this receptor is a woman in her thirties or forties in good health and CMV-seronegative. The chain uses TRBV30 and TRBJ1-1, with no clear D. The sample consisted of PBMCs. In DNA form, the CDR3 reads TGTGCCTGGAGTGTTATGTTCACTGAAGCTTTCTTT. Encoded protein: CAWSVMFTEAFF. The entire variable domain, with the rest obtained from reference TRBV30 and TRBJ1-1, is as follows: SQTIHQWPATLVQPVGSPLSLECTVEGTSNPNLYWYRQAAGRGLQLLFYSVGIGQISSEVPQNLSASRPQDRQFILSSKKLLLSDSGFYLCAWSVMFTEAFFGQGTRLTVV.